The clone carrying this T cell receptor (beta chain) was seen repeatedly, ten times or more. The germline gene is not matched at one end of the junction; a read error may be the cause. CDR3 length: 13 residues. CDR1 and CDR2 (germline): SSHAT, FNYEAQ (reference sequence). This specimen comes from a study of blood T cells in healthy people across ages. A second PCR, run for about 6 to 12 cycles, used a sample-barcoded 5' primer plus a J-beta primer mix. TCRdb recomputed calls from the 5' RACE reads with MiXCR, one row per CDR3 protein. The sample includes about 590,000 distinct CDR3 sequences, less than 35% seen only once; the top ten take 15% to 17%.

This clonotype originated in a woman aged 80 or older in good health. Sequences were obtained from blood. The chain is built from TRBV7-7 and TRBJ2-5; 7 bases align to TRBD1. The CDR3 nucleotides read TGTGCTAGCAGCTCGACAGGGACGGGGACCCAGTACTTC. Translated: CASSSTGTGTQYF. Complete variable domain (other parts from reference TRBV7-7 and TRBJ2-5): GAGVSQSPRYKVTKRGQDVTLRCDPISSHATLYWYQQALGQGPEFLTYFNYEAQPDKSGLPSDRFSAERPEGSISTLTIQRTEQRDSAMYRCASSSTGTGTQYFGPGTRLLVL.